These T cell receptor beta chains were read from a single sample in a study of T cell repertoires in cytomegalovirus infection. MiXCR, run by TCRdb on the reads, gives a single entry per CDR3 protein. This table has 900,000 to 950,000 distinct CDR3 sequences, around 32% appearing once. These receptors' antigens are unknown. This specimen was cultured CD8+ T cells from PBMCs, taken from culture after CMV antigen stimulation. These receptors came from a human donor in good health (CMV status not recorded). Some clones in this sample may be carry-over from other donors' samples. The CDR3 runs from the conserved cysteine through the conserved F or W. A D gene is named only where the DNA matches it firmly. A clone size is listed for some rows: how often the clone was seen (once, few, many), or a class if it is expanded.

J | D | size | V | CDR3 | DNA
TRBJ2-7 | - | few | TRBV12-3/TRBV12-4 | CASSLLAVGEQYF | TGTGCCAGCAGTTTACTCGCCGTCGGCGAGCAGTACTTC
TRBJ1-1 | - | - | TRBV4-1 | CASSQVGGRDYTEAFF | TGCGCCAGCAGCCAAGTGGGGGGTCGGGATTACACTGAAGCTTTCTTT
TRBJ2-7 | - | few | TRBV6-1 | CASSEVHEQYF | TGTGCCAGCAGTGAAGTCCACGAGCAGTACTTC
TRBJ2-2 | - | few | TRBV12-3/TRBV12-4 | CASSFPLDYNSGELFF | TGTGCCAGCAGTTTTCCCTTGGACTATAACTCCGGGGAGCTGTTTTTT
TRBJ2-7 | - | - | TRBV19 | CASSHREDSYEQYF | TGTGCCAGTAGTCACAGGGAGGATTCCTACGAGCAGTACTTC
TRBJ2-3 | - | - | TRBV6-8 | CASSGNQWGAGTQYF | TGTGCCAGCAGTGGAAATCAATGGGGAGCGGGTACGCAGTATTTT
TRBJ2-2 | - | - | TRBV6-8 | CASSYSRTLAGELFF | TGTGCCAGCAGTTACTCTCGGACACTGGCCGGGGAGCTGTTTTTT
TRBJ2-4 | - | many | TRBV7-9 | CASSLGARRNIQYF | TGTGCCAGCAGCTTAGGGGCGCGGAGAAACATTCAGTACTTC
TRBJ2-1 | TRBD1 | - | TRBV7-3 | CASSMGTGGLEQFF | TGTGCCAGCAGCATGGGAACAGGGGGCTTGGAGCAGTTCTTC
TRBJ1-6 | TRBD1 | - | TRBV7-9 | CASSGSTGGNSPLHF | TGTGCCAGCAGCGGTTCGACAGGGGGAAATTCACCCCTCCACTTT
TRBJ1-2 | - | - | TRBV7-9 | CASSLPFQVDGYTF | TGTGCCAGCAGCTTACCATTCCAAGTCGATGGCTACACCTTC
TRBJ1-5 | - | many | TRBV19 | CASSMTVNQPQHF | TGTGCCAGCAGCATGACAGTGAATCAGCCCCAGCATTTT
TRBJ1-4 | - | - | TRBV2 | CASSYAEKLFF | TGTGCCAGCAGTTACGCTGAAAAACTGTTTTTT
TRBJ2-1 | TRBD1 | few | TRBV7-6 | CASSPMGQYNEQFF | TGTGCCAGCAGCCCCATGGGACAGTACAATGAGCAGTTCTTC
TRBJ2-5 | TRBD1 | - | TRBV7-9 | CASIRTGRETQYF | TGTGCCAGCATCAGGACAGGGAGAGAGACCCAGTACTTC
TRBJ1-1 | - | few | TRBV7-9 | CASSLPTVGTEAFF | TGTGCCAGCAGCTTACCGACAGTCGGGACTGAAGCTTTCTTT
TRBJ2-7 | - | - | TRBV4-1 | CASSQDLRQEGEQYF | TGCGCCAGCAGCCAAGATCTGAGACAGGAGGGCGAGCAGTACTTC
TRBJ2-2 | - | few | TRBV11-2 | CASSLDGGVQGYTGELFF | TGTGCCAGCAGCTTAGATGGAGGGGTACAGGGTTACACCGGGGAGCTGTTTTTT
TRBJ2-1 | - | - | TRBV24-1 | CATSVGGMHEQFF | TGTGCCACCAGTGTAGGGGGTATGCATGAGCAGTTCTTC
TRBJ1-2 | TRBD1 | - | TRBV25-1 | CASSEGQVDGYTF | TGTGCCAGCAGCGAAGGACAGGTGGATGGCTACACCTTC
TRBJ2-5 | - | few | TRBV7-9 | CASSTTDRQETQYF | TGTGCCAGCAGCACCACGGACAGACAAGAGACCCAGTACTTC
TRBJ2-1 | TRBD2 | few | TRBV24-1 | CATGFGSSGGYYNEQFF | TGTGCCACCGGCTTCGGGAGTAGCGGGGGCTATTACAATGAGCAGTTCTTC
TRBJ2-7 | TRBD2 | few | TRBV5-1 | CASSLEPGLVGAEQYF | TGCGCCAGCAGCTTGGAACCGGGACTAGTAGGTGCCGAGCAGTACTTC